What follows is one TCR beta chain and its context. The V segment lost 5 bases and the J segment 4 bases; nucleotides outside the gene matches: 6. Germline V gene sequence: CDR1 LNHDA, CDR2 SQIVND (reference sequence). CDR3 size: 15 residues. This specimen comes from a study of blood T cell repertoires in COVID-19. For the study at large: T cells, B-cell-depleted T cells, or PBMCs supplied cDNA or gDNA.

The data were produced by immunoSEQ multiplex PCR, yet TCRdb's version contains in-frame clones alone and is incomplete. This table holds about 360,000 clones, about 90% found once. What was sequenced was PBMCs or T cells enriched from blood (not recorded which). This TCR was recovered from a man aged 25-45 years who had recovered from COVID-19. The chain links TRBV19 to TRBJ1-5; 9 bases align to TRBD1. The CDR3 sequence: CASSPIDRGNQPQHF. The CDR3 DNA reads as TGTGCCAGTAGTCCAATCGACAGGGGGAATCAGCCCCAGCATTTT.